What follows is one TCR beta chain and its context. Its antigen is not identified. CDR3 length: 17 residues. CDR1 is SQVTM and CDR2 is ANQGSEA in the germline V gene. V shed 8 bases, J shed 3 bases, and the junction held 18 bases outside the gene matches. Unique molecular identifiers were present in the TCR beta cDNA libraries. The authors obtained 500,000 to 600,000 cDNA molecules from roughly 1.1 to 9.2 million T cells. TCRdb processed the PCR reads anew with MiXCR; each CDR3 protein has one entry. The table has 650,000 to 850,000 distinct CDR3 sequences, roughly half seen once. This entry comes from a study of post-analysis software for immune sequencing data. Points from the study as a whole: People with multiple sclerosis had a significantly lower normalized Chao1 diversity than controls did. Compared with controls, patients had more of 4 to 6 TRBV segments, including TRBV5-6, TRBV5-1 and TRBV20-1.

This chain connects TRBV29-1 to TRBJ2-3, with 9 bases matching TRBD1. The sequence came from a girl between 5 and 17 years old with multiple sclerosis. Sequencing input: blood. The CDR3 sequence: CSTGGKGTGMTTDTQYF. Here the CDR3 DNA reads TGCAGCACCGGCGGTAAGGGGACAGGGATGACGACAGATACGCAGTATTTT.